These T cell receptor beta chains were read from a single sample in a study of PD-L1 blockade in urothelial cancer. Measured with immunoSEQ multiplex PCR; TCRdb has only the in-frame clones, and not every one. The data contain 50,000 or so clones, 84% of them seen just once; the ten biggest clones take up about 6%. The source material was PBMCs, sampled around atezolizumab (anti-PD-L1) treatment. These receptors all stem from a man aged 35 to 55 with urothelial cancer. Both conserved end residues are trimmed from each CDR3. Expanded clones get a size class; other rows say once, few or many, or leave the size out.

abundance,v_gene,j_gene,len,CDR3aa
.,TRBV6-1,TRBJ2-1,12,ASSESGYNNEQF
.,TRBV28,TRBJ2-5,11,ASSLRAVETQY
.,TRBV7-6,TRBJ2-7,13,ASSYSGSGVYEQY
.,TRBV4-1,TRBJ2-1,10,ASSAGLNEQF
.,TRBV5-1,TRBJ2-2,13,ASSRDSSDTGELF
.,TRBV5-4,TRBJ2-3,15,ASSLGLAGGLTDTQY
.,TRBV5-1,TRBJ2-3,14,ASSLTGTGDIRTQY
.,TRBV28,TRBJ1-2,16,ASSSWATGQGKYYGYT
.,TRBV5-4,TRBJ1-1,11,ASSPGLNTEAF
.,TRBV28,TRBJ1-5,11,ASSFGLNQPQH
.,TRBV5-1,TRBJ2-7,13,ASRKTTGTSYEQY
.,TRBV18,TRBJ2-2,12,ASSPSRGSGELF
.,TRBV18,TRBJ2-7,13,ASSPPPGQGSEQY
few,TRBV19,TRBJ2-1,12,ASSLAGVNNEQF
.,TRBV28,TRBJ2-3,13,ASRTGTGSTDTQY
.,TRBV30,TRBJ2-2,15,AWSVLLAGGPAGELF
.,TRBV19,TRBJ2-3,13,ASSTSGRGADTQY
.,TRBV18,TRBJ1-1,16,ASSPPSTGEAPYTEAF
.,TRBV27,TRBJ1-5,12,ASSSGGNGQPQH
.,TRBV29-1,TRBJ2-1,12,SGPTGGSYNEQF
.,TRBV2,TRBJ1-1,11,ASSEVPGTEAF
few,TRBV9,TRBJ1-1,12,ASSEGTDRTEAF
once,TRBV29-1,TRBJ1-1,11,SAQGGQGFLAF
.,TRBV28,TRBJ1-1,10,ASISVNTEAF
.,TRBV19,TRBJ2-5,14,ASSPPGTGYQETQY
.,TRBV7-9,TRBJ2-7,13,ASSPAGTGPIGQY
.,TRBV5-6,TRBJ2-1,11,ASSPRLRVEQF
.,TRBV9,TRBJ2-3,11,ASSIEFQDTQY
.,TRBV28,TRBJ1-2,12,ASSQGANNYGYT
.,TRBV7-9,TRBJ2-1,14,ASSSSGTGVNNEQF
.,TRBV28,TRBJ1-2,13,ASSPRLTGSARYT
.,TRBV9,TRBJ2-1,13,ASSVWGQGLDEQF
.,TRBV23-1,TRBJ2-2,13,ASSPGTSPTGELF
.,TRBV30,TRBJ2-1,10,AWLVSGNEQF
.,TRBV27,TRBJ1-1,11,ASSPAEGYAAF
few,TRBV4-1,TRBJ1-1,12,ASKPTLMNTEAF
.,TRBV27,TRBJ1-5,17,ASSLSGVGVYYSNQPQH